This T cell receptor (beta chain) was obtained from a study of blood T cells in healthy people across ages. Study findings and constraints: Per million T cells, the diversity of TCR beta decreased roughly linearly as age advanced.

From germline, CDR1 is SGHTA and CDR2 FQGNSA. V was pared by 5 bases and J by 0 bases, with 17 bases between. The CDR3 runs 16 residues. A sample-barcoded 5' primer and a J-beta primer mix were used in a second PCR of roughly 6 to 11 cycles. Each cDNA molecule received a tag from a template-switch adaptor that had 12 random nucleotides. From the 5' RACE reads, TCRdb called clonotypes with MiXCR, one entry per CDR3 protein. The table has roughly 900,000 distinct CDR3 sequences, 29% seen once. This clonotype was observed many times. The target antigen is unknown. Sequenced: blood. The chain joins TRBV7-2 to TRBJ2-7; the D is unclear. This receptor was identified in a woman older than 75 in good health. The CDR3 sequence is CASSGPRTFLSYEQYF. CDR3 bases: TGTGCCAGCAGCGGACCACGGACGTTCCTCTCCTACGAGCAGTACTTC. Drawing the rest from reference TRBV7-2 and TRBJ2-7, the complete variable domain is GAGVSQSPSNKVTEKGKDVELRCDPISGHTALYWYRQSLGQGLEFLIYFQGNSAPDKSGLPSDRFSAERTGGSVSTLTIQRTQQEDSAVYLCASSGPRTFLSYEQYFGPGTRLTVT.